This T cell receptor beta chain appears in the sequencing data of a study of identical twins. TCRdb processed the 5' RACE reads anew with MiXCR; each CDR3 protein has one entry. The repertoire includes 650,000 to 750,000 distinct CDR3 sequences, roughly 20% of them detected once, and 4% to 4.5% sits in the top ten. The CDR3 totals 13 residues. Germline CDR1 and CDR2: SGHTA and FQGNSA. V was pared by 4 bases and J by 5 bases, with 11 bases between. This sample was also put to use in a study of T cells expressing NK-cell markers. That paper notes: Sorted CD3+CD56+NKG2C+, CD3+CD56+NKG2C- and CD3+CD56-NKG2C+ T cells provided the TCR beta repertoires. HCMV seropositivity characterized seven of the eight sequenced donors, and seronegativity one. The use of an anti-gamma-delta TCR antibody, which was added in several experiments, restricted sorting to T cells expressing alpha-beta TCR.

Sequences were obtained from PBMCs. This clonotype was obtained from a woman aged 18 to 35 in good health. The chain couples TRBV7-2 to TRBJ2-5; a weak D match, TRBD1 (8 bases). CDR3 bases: TGTGCCAGCAGCTCACAGGGGGGGGAGACCCAGTACTTC. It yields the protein CASSSQGGETQYF.